Each of the 22 T cell receptor beta chains below was sequenced from the same sample in a study of blood T cell repertoires in COVID-19. Repertoires were generated with immunoSEQ multiplex PCR, while TCRdb's copy carries only in-frame clones and drops some. In the table there are 250,000 to 300,000 clones, around 90% of which are singletons. The specimen sequenced was peripheral blood. These receptors all come from a man in his fifties or sixties with acute or convalescent COVID-19.

V gene TRBV7-2 combines with J gene TRBJ2-5, with 8 bases fitting TRBD2. V gave up 1 base and J gave up 7 bases; unmatched junction bases: 2. Germline V gene sequence: CDR1 SGHTA, CDR2 FQGNSA. The CDR3 runs 13 residues. CDR3 in DNA: TGTGCCAGCAGCTTAGAACGGGAGGGGACCCAGTACTTC. This sequence encodes CASSLEREGTQYF. Variable domain in full (rest from reference TRBV7-2 and TRBJ2-5): GAGVSQSPSNKVTEKGKDVELRCDPISGHTALYWYRQSLGQGLEFLIYFQGNSAPDKSGLPSDRFSAERTGGSVSTLTIQRTQQEDSAVYLCASSLEREGTQYFGPGTRLLVL.

V usage is TRBV4-1 and J usage is TRBJ2-4, with 9 bases identical to TRBD1. The CDR3 consists of 14 residues. Trimming at V came to 5 bases and at J to 7 bases, leaving 6 bases not matched to a gene. Germline V gives CDR1 MGHRA, CDR2 YSYEKL. CDR3 nucleotide sequence: TGCGCCAGCAGCGACACAGGGGGCCTTAACATTCAGTACTTC. Protein: CASSDTGGLNIQYF.

The chain combines TRBV30 with TRBJ1-4; D unresolved. This CDR3 spans 12 amino acids. The ends were cut back, 4 bases at V and 12 bases at J, with 15 bases in the middle. The V gene's germline CDR1 is GTSNPN and CDR2 SVGIG (reference sequence). The CDR3 loop reads CAWTPGSGELFF. CDR3 nucleotide sequence: TGTGCCTGGACCCCGGGGAGCGGGGAACTGTTTTTT. Looking up the rest from reference TRBV30 and TRBJ1-4 gives the full variable domain: SQTIHQWPATLVQPVGSPLSLECTVEGTSNPNLYWYRQAAGRGLQLLFYSVGIGQISSEVPQNLSASRPQDRQFILSSKKLLLSDSGFYLCAWTPGSGELFFGSGTQLSVL.

The chain couples TRBV10-3 to TRBJ2-4, with 8 positions matching TRBD2. Trimming at V came to 6 bases and at J to 4 bases, leaving 2 bases not matched to a gene. Germline V gene data show CDR1 as ENHRY and CDR2 as SYGVKD. The CDR3 runs to 13 residues. The CDR3 DNA reads as TGTGCCATCAGCGGGGGGGGAAAAAACATTCAGTACTTC. Its protein is CAISGGGKNIQYF.

V and J are TRBV6-4 and TRBJ1-1; the D is unclear. Trimming left V 6 bases short and J 0 bases short, with 8 bases between. The germline V gene encodes CDR1 MRHNA and CDR2 SNTAGT. CDR3 length: 13 residues. The CDR3 is CASSWSMNTEAFF. The CDR3 DNA is TGTGCCAGCAGCTGGTCTATGAACACTGAAGCTTTCTTT.

In its sample, this clone was seen once. The chain uses TRBV11-1 and TRBJ2-7; 9 nucleotides match TRBD1. Germline V lookup: CDR1 SGHAT, CDR2 FQDESV (reference sequence). After removal of 5 bases from V and 0 bases from J, the junction contained 5 bases not matched to a gene. The CDR3 spans 15 residues. CDR3 coding DNA: TGTGCCAGCAGCCCCGGGACAGGGAGCTCCTACGAGCAGTACTTC. Translated, it gives CASSPGTGSSYEQYF. The full variable domain, in which reference TRBV11-1 and TRBJ2-7 provide the parts outside the CDR3, is EAEVAQSPRYKITEKSQAVAFWCDPISGHATLYWYRQILGQGPELLVQFQDESVVDDSQLPKDRFSAERLKGVDSTLKIQPAELGDSAMYLCASSPGTGSSYEQYFGPGTRLTVT.

The V call is TRBV5-1, the J call TRBJ1-5, with TRBD1 identical over 10 bases. Per the germline V gene, CDR1 is SGHRS and CDR2 is YFSETQ. This CDR3 contains 16 residues. V gave up 0 bases and J gave up 2 bases; unmatched junction bases: 2. The CDR3 region is CASSLGTGGRNQPQHF. The CDR3 coding sequence is TGCGCCAGCAGCTTGGGGACAGGGGGGCGCAATCAGCCCCAGCATTTT.

The chain combines TRBV30 with TRBJ1-1, with a weak D call TRBD1 (6 bases). Germline CDR1 is GTSNPN and CDR2 is SVGIG (reference sequence). The V gene lost 0 bases and the J gene lost 1 base, with 9 bases spanning the gap. The CDR3 loop spans 14 amino acids. The CDR3, as DNA: TGTGCCTGGAGTGTTGGACAGCCGAACACTGAAGCTTTCTTT. Residues: CAWSVGQPNTEAFF.

The V gene is TRBV19, the J gene TRBJ2-2; D gene ambiguous. CDR3 length: 12 residues. The V and J ends lost 7 bases and 5 bases respectively, with 8 bases between them. Germline CDR1 is LNHDA and CDR2 is SQIVND (reference sequence). The chain's CDR3 is CASMFVTGELFF. CDR3 nucleotide sequence: TGTGCCAGTATGTTCGTAACCGGGGAGCTGTTTTTT.

This rearrangement joins TRBV5-1 to TRBJ2-5, with TRBD2 as a possible D gene (7 bases). The V end was cut by 3 bases, the J end by 4 bases, with 13 bases between. Germline values: CDR1 SGHRS, CDR2 YFSETQ. The CDR3 consists of 14 residues. The CDR3 protein is CASSSEGGGETQYF. CDR3 DNA: TGCGCCAGCAGCTCCGAGGGGGGGGGAGAGACCCAGTACTTC.

The chain carries TRBV6-5 and TRBJ2-6; a weak D match, TRBD1 (5 bases). Germline values: CDR1 MNHEY, CDR2 SVGAGI. Trimming took off 8 bases at V and 1 base at J, with 12 bases between the two ends. The CDR3 sequence is 15 residues long. CDR3 in amino acids: CASGNRYSGANVLTF. The CDR3 DNA follows: TGTGCCAGCGGAAACAGGTATTCTGGGGCCAACGTCCTGACTTTC.

V is TRBV7-2 and J is TRBJ1-6; TRBD1 matches 7 bases. Unmatched junction bases numbered 15, after V lost 0 bases and J lost 10 bases. The CDR3 spans 18 residues. Germline V gene lookup returns CDR1 SGHTA and CDR2 FQGNSA. This CDR3 is CASSLAPGAGGSWSPLHF. CDR3 DNA: TGTGCCAGCAGCTTAGCGCCCGGGGCAGGGGGTTCTTGGTCACCCCTCCACTTT.

This clone was recorded once. The chain recombines TRBV5-1 with TRBJ2-2; 11 bases map to TRBD2. Per germline, CDR1 SGHRS and CDR2 YFSETQ. The CDR3 length is 15 residues. Germline trimming cut 7 bases from V and 6 bases from J; bases unmatched to any gene: 8. As DNA, the CDR3 is TGCGCCAGCGAGTATAGCGGGGGGGCCGCCGGGGAGCTGTTTTTT. Translated: CASEYSGGAAGELFF. Based on the CDR3 plus reference TRBV5-1 and TRBJ2-2, the full variable domain is KAGVTQTPRYLIKTRGQQVTLSCSPISGHRSVSWYQQTPGQGLQFLFEYFSETQRNKGNFPGRFSGRQFSNSRSEMNVSTLELGDSALYLCASEYSGGAAGELFFGEGSRLTVL.

The chain carries TRBV6-5 and TRBJ1-5, with 7 bases fitting TRBD1. CDR1 is MNHEY, CDR2 SVGAGI, per germline. The CDR3 extends over 14 amino acids. Trimming removed 7 bases from V and 4 bases from J; junction bases left unmatched: 7. CDR3 residues: CASIRQGGNQPQHF. DNA of the CDR3: TGTGCCAGCATCAGACAGGGAGGAAATCAGCCCCAGCATTTT.

CDR3 sequence: CASSGDRPGEKLFF. The CDR3 DNA follows: TGTGCCAGCAGCGGGGACAGGCCCGGTGAAAAACTGTTTTTT. The chain combines TRBV7-9 with TRBJ1-4; 8 bases agree with TRBD1. V gave up 5 bases and J gave up 7 bases; unmatched junction bases: 6. This CDR3 contains 14 residues. Germline-derived CDR1 and CDR2 are SEHNR and FQNEAQ (reference sequence).

The chain recombines TRBV29-1 with TRBJ1-5; D gene unclear. The germline V and J ends were trimmed by 4 bases and 1 base, with 8 bases remaining between them. Germline values: CDR1 SQVTM, CDR2 ANQGSEA. The CDR3 sequence is 13 residues long. This CDR3 is CSVVGGSNQPQHF. In DNA, the CDR3 is TGCAGCGTTGTAGGAGGGAGCAATCAGCCCCAGCATTTT.

This chain joins TRBV19 and TRBJ1-2; D is unclear. Deletions cut 3 bases from V and 0 bases from J, with 8 bases between. The CDR3 totals 14 residues. The germline V gene has CDR1 LNHDA and CDR2 SQIVND (reference sequence). CDR3 sequence: CASSMQITNYGYTF. In DNA form, the CDR3 reads TGTGCCAGTAGTATGCAGATAACTAACTATGGCTACACCTTC. The full variable domain, rest sourced from reference TRBV19 and TRBJ1-2, is DGGITQSPKYLFRKEGQNVTLSCEQNLNHDAMYWYRQDPGQGLRLIYYSQIVNDFQKGDIAEGYSVSREKKESFPLTVTSAQKNPTAFYLCASSMQITNYGYTFGSGTRLTVV.

Comments on this clone: At the DNA level, this CDR3 is encoded by other sequences in the same sample as well. The gene calls are TRBV5-1 and TRBJ2-2; D is unresolved. V lost 4 bases and J lost 5, with 9 bases in between. This CDR3 comprises 13 residues. Germline CDR1 and CDR2: SGHRS and YFSETQ. CDR3 nucleotide sequence: TGCGCCAGCAGCCTAGGAGCAACCGGGGAGCTGTTTTTT. Protein: CASSLGATGELFF. Full variable domain (missing parts from reference TRBV5-1 and TRBJ2-2): KAGVTQTPRYLIKTRGQQVTLSCSPISGHRSVSWYQQTPGQGLQFLFEYFSETQRNKGNFPGRFSGRQFSNSRSEMNVSTLELGDSALYLCASSLGATGELFFGEGSRLTVL.

V gene TRBV21-1 combines with J gene TRBJ1-2; the table's D call, TRBD1, has no DNA check behind it. TRBV21-1 is noted as a pseudogene. The CDR3 contains 11 residues. The CDR3 bases are TGTGCCAGCAGCAAGGCTTATGGCTACACCTTC. It is translated as CASSKAYGYTF.

V is TRBV18 and J is TRBJ1-1, with D perhaps matching TRBD1 (5 bases). Germline V lookup: CDR1 KGHSH, CDR2 LQKENI. V was shortened by 3 bases and J by 0 bases, with 8 bases between the two germline ends. The CDR3 is 14 amino acids. CDR3 in amino acids: CASSPQGLNTEAFF. CDR3 nucleotide sequence: TGTGCCAGCTCACCGCAGGGTCTGAACACTGAAGCTTTCTTT.

J is TRBJ1-4 and V is TRBV7-9; possible D gene TRBD1, 5 bases. CDR3 length: 11 amino acids. V was trimmed by 11 bases and J by 8 bases, leaving 12 bases between them. Per germline, CDR1 SEHNR and CDR2 FQNEAQ (reference sequence). The CDR3: CAGRQGEKLFF. CDR3 nucleotides: TGTGCCGGAAGGCAGGGCGAAAAACTGTTTTTT.

V gene TRBV19 combines with J gene TRBJ1-5; D may be TRBD1 (6 bases). Trimming pared 6 bases from V and 3 bases from J, leaving 12 bases between. This CDR3 has 14 residues. Germline V CDR1 and CDR2: LNHDA, SQIVND (reference sequence). For the CDR3, the DNA is TGTGCCAGTAGCCGAGGACAGCCCAATCAGCCCCAGCATTTT. Translated, it gives CASSRGQPNQPQHF. Variable domain in full (rest from reference TRBV19 and TRBJ1-5): DGGITQSPKYLFRKEGQNVTLSCEQNLNHDAMYWYRQDPGQGLRLIYYSQIVNDFQKGDIAEGYSVSREKKESFPLTVTSAQKNPTAFYLCASSRGQPNQPQHFGDGTRLSIL.